This T cell receptor (beta chain) was retrieved from a study of Ad26.COV2.S vaccination and SARS-CoV-2 variants. Study-level findings and limits: Vaccine recipients posted higher spike-specific TCR breadth than their placebo counterparts.

Generated by immunoSEQ multiplex PCR, the TCRdb table keeps only in-frame clones and is missing some. The sample records about 410,000 clones, about nine tenths being singletons. Treatment meaning: roughly 19 received Ad26.COV2.S at low or high dose, single or two shots; several received placebo; per-sample allocation not given. The samples date from day 63 after the first vaccine or placebo injection. Whoever gave the sample was an adult aged 18-55 years in Boston. This CDR3 is 16 amino acids long. J gave up 5 bases and V 0 bases, and 5 bases lay outside the gene matches. The germline CDR1 and CDR2 sequences are LGHNA and YSLEER. Comment on this clone: Its antigen is not known.

The receptor was derived from a person aged 18-60 years who received the Ad26.COV2.S COVID-19 vaccine or a placebo. The chain couples TRBV4-3 to TRBJ2-1; 9 positions match TRBD2. The specimen comprised peripheral blood, sampled in a trial of Ad26.COV2.S vaccine versus placebo. The CDR3 bases are TGCGCCAGCAGCCAAGATGGGCGGGAGGGACACAATGAGCAGTTCTTC. Its protein product is CASSQDGREGHNEQFF.